This T cell receptor (beta chain) was identified in a study of cytomegalovirus exposure and HLA in healthy donors. About the research overall: A prior study identified approximately 120 million unique TCR beta sequences from some 200 million T cells. Whole-study findings and limits: In terms of immune exposure information, only CMV serostatus was available.

The V gene's germline CDR1 is MDHEN and CDR2 SYDVKM. The V segment lost 5 bases and the J segment 5 bases; nucleotides outside the gene matches: 9. CDR3 length: 15 amino acids. Vbeta (60) and Jbeta (13) primers were used in the PCR. Here immunoSEQ multiplex PCR was the method, and the copy in TCRdb shows in-frame clones only, minus some. Counted here are 85,000 to 120,000 clones, approximately 80% occurring once; the ten biggest clones make up roughly 9.6%. Turning to this clone: What it recognizes is unknown.

The chain carries TRBV28 and TRBJ2-3, with 8 bases aligning to TRBD2. This clonotype originated in a male donor in good health and CMV-seropositive. Sample: PBMCs. The CDR3 spells CASSAPGLELDTQYF. As DNA, the CDR3 is TGTGCCAGCAGTGCGCCGGGACTAGAACTAGATACGCAGTATTTT.